The entry that follows covers one T cell receptor (beta chain) sequence. Its antigen is unidentified. The germline gene is not matched at one end of the junction; a read error may be the cause. The data belong to a study of graft-versus-host responses after intestinal transplantation. Overall study: Those transplanted obtained multivisceral, liver-intestinal, or isolated intestinal grafts. Among the recipients, all got anti-thymocyte globulin induction and then tacrolimus and steroids for around three years.

The CDR3 is 15 residues long. The germline V gene encodes CDR1 SGDLS and CDR2 YYNGEE. Profiling relied on immunoSEQ multiplex PCR, and the TCRdb table lists in-frame clones only, not all of them. The data contain about 97,000 clones, around 92% of them singletons. Study results and limitations: Maximum circulating GvH clone levels tracked with early post-transplant HvG decreases.

The input for sequencing was unstimulated CD4+ T cells sorted from spleen or lymph node cells, taken before transplant. The sequence came from a human donor who was the organ donor for an intestinal transplant. V is TRBV9 and J is TRBJ1-2; D not resolved. The CDR3 loop is CASTVGAVPYYGYTF. Written as DNA, the CDR3 is TGTGCCAGCACCGTAGGCGCGGTCCCTTACTATGGCTACACCTTC.